These T cell receptor beta chains were read from a single sample in a study of blood T cell repertoires in COVID-19. Sequencing was performed with immunoSEQ multiplex PCR; in TCRdb, only in-frame clones are kept and a portion is missing. The sample includes 180,000 or so clones, 80% to 85% of them seen just once. The specimen was PBMCs or T cells enriched from blood (not recorded which). These receptors originate from a middle-aged man who had recovered from COVID-19. The CDR3 runs from the conserved cysteine through the conserved F or W. The D gene is left open where the match is weak. Not all rows give a size; the values are once, few, many and, for expanded clones, a class.

-	TRBV24-1	-	TRBJ1-1	TGTGCCACCAGTGCTTCAGGGGCTAACACTGAAGCTTTCTTT	CATSASGANTEAFF
TRBD1	TRBV5-1	-	TRBJ1-6	TGCGCCAGCAGCCCCGGGACAGGGATGTACTCCTATAATTCACCCCTCCACTTT	CASSPGTGMYSYNSPLHF
-	TRBV14	-	TRBJ1-2	TGTGCCAGCAGCTTGGACACGAACTATGGCTACACCTTC	CASSLDTNYGYTF
-	TRBV29-1	-	TRBJ1-2	TGCAGCGTTGAGAGAATCCTGGGGGGTGGCTACACCTTC	CSVERILGGGYTF
-	TRBV29-1	once	TRBJ1-2	TGCAGCGTTGAAGACAGGGACTATGGCTACACCTTC	CSVEDRDYGYTF
-	TRBV5-5	-	TRBJ1-2	TGTGCCAGCAGCTTGCGTCGGGACTATGGCTACACCTTC	CASSLRRDYGYTF
-	TRBV5-5	-	TRBJ2-5	TGTGCCAGCAGCTTGGATCCCGTACAAGAGACCCAGTACTTC	CASSLDPVQETQYF
-	TRBV5-1	-	TRBJ1-4	TGCGCCAGCAGCTTGGCCCTGGGGGCGTCTAATGAAAAACTGTTTTTT	CASSLALGASNEKLFF
TRBD2	TRBV7-9	-	TRBJ2-1	TGTGCCAGCAGCTTAGCAGCAGGGAGGGTCGATGAGCAGTTCTTC	CASSLAAGRVDEQFF
TRBD1	TRBV7-9	-	TRBJ2-1	TGTGCCAGCAGCCCCAGAGGGACAGGGGGTAATGAGCAGTTCTTC	CASSPRGTGGNEQFF
-	TRBV6-5	-	TRBJ1-1	TGTGCCAGCAGTTCGACTATGAACACTGAAGCTTTCTTT	CASSSTMNTEAFF
-	TRBV6-5	-	TRBJ1-1	TGTGCCAGCAGGGGGACTGCCCGGGAGCCTGAAGCTTTCTTT	CASRGTAREPEAFF
TRBD1	TRBV30	-	TRBJ1-1	TGTGCCTGGAGCGCCGGGACAGGGGGCTTGGGCACTGAAGCTTTCTTT	CAWSAGTGGLGTEAFF
-	TRBV28	-	TRBJ2-7	TGTGCCAGCAGTACTATCTACGAGCAGTACTTC	CASSTIYEQYF
-	TRBV7-8	-	TRBJ1-1	TGTGCCAGCCGGTTACAGGCAGGCACTGAAGCTTTCTTT	CASRLQAGTEAFF